A single sample gave rise to the 9 T cell receptor beta chains below, sequenced in a study of CD8+CD57+ T cells in acquired aplastic anemia. Profiling of TCR beta VDJ combinations and CDR3 sequences used genomic DNA as template. One entry per CDR3 protein results from TCRdb running MiXCR on the reads. The sample includes just over 400,000 distinct CDR3 sequences, just under 70% seen only once; the top ten take 3% to 4.5%. The sequenced material came from sorted CD4+, CD8+, or CD8+CD57+ T cells (not recorded which) from PBMCs. The receptors shown here come from a human donor in good health, serving as a control.

The chain combines TRBV5-1 with TRBJ2-3; 8 nucleotides agree with TRBD1. The CDR3 totals 16 residues. The V gene end was trimmed by 5 bases and the J gene end by 5 bases; junction bases not matched to a gene: 13. Looked up from germline, CDR1 is SGHRS and CDR2 is YFSETQ. The chain's CDR3 is CASRNQGALKVDTQYF. For the CDR3, the DNA is TGCGCCAGCAGGAACCAGGGGGCACTTAAAGTAGATACGCAGTATTTT. Based on the CDR3 plus reference TRBV5-1 and TRBJ2-3, the full variable domain is KAGVTQTPRYLIKTRGQQVTLSCSPISGHRSVSWYQQTPGQGLQFLFEYFSETQRNKGNFPGRFSGRQFSNSRSEMNVSTLELGDSALYLCASRNQGALKVDTQYFGPGTRLTVL.

In the case of this clonotype: This may be a read error: a much more frequent sequence differs by one nucleotide. The chain recombines TRBV5-6 with TRBJ2-3; 10 nucleotides align to TRBD2. The germline CDR1 and CDR2 sequences are SGHDT and YYEEEE. The CDR3 covers 15 residues. Trimming at V came to 3 bases and at J to 3 bases, leaving 4 bases not matched to a gene. The CDR3: CASSSPTSGTDTQYF. CDR3 nucleotides: TGTGCCAGCAGCTCACCGACTAGCGGGACAGATACGCAGTATTTT.

A note on this clonotype: Relative to the germline gene, one junction end is altered; a read error may explain this. This chain connects TRBV12-3 or TRBV12-4 to TRBJ2-7; the D is unclear. CDR3 length equals 14 residues. This chain's CDR3 is CASSSFGLKSQHYF. CDR3 sequence (DNA): TGTGCCAGCAGTTCATTCGGCCTGAAATCACAGCACTACTTC.

This clonotype was counted many times. V and J are TRBV19 and TRBJ1-4; D is ambiguous. The CDR3 consists of 12 residues. Trimming stripped 6 bases from V and 2 bases from J, with 4 bases between. CDR1 and CDR2 (germline): LNHDA, SQIVND (reference sequence). In nucleotides, the CDR3 is TGTGCCAGTAGACAGACTAATGAAAAACTGTTTTTT. This translates into CASRQTNEKLFF.

V and J are TRBV7-6 and TRBJ2-5; 8 bases fit TRBD1. The CDR3 is made up of 15 amino acids. From germline, CDR1 is SGHVS and CDR2 FNYEAQ. The trim removed 4 bases at V and 6 bases at J, leaving 10 bases unmatched. The CDR3 coding sequence is TGTGCCAGCAGCTCGACAGGGGACGTTAGAAAGACCCAGTACTTC. Its translation is CASSSTGDVRKTQYF.

In regard to this clonotype: Without the conserved terminal phenylalanine or tryptophan, this CDR3 likely stems from a read error. Because the CDR3's place on the DNA is in doubt, the DNA is left out and the CDR3 is given as listed by TCRdb. The chain carries TRBV9 and TRBJ1-6; the table's D gene call, TRBD1, was not cross checked with the DNA. The CDR3 spans 11 amino acids, including both terminal residues. Germline-derived CDR1 and CDR2 are SGDLS and YYNGEE. This CDR3 reads CASSVVDREVS.

The V call is TRBV7-2, the J call TRBJ2-7; 9 positions agree with TRBD1. The V gene end was trimmed by 5 bases and the J gene end by 13 bases; junction bases not matched to a gene: 18. CDR1 and CDR2 (germline): SGHTA, FQGNSA. The CDR3 is 15 amino acids. CDR3 region: CASSVDRGHSPLHYF. The CDR3 region has the DNA TGTGCCAGCAGCGTGGACAGGGGTCATTCACCCCTCCACTACTTC.

Of note for this clonotype: At one of its ends the junction is not consistent with the germline gene, which may arise from a read error. V gene TRBV25-1 combines with J gene TRBJ2-5, with TRBD2 matching over 10 bases. The CDR3 covers 17 residues. CDR1 MGHDK and CDR2 SYGVNS come from the germline V gene. The CDR3, as DNA: TGTGCCTGCAGTGCTTGCCCCGGACTAGCGGAACAAGAGAAGCAGTACTTC. Translation gives CACSACPGLAEQEKQYF.

The chain uses TRBV7-3 and TRBJ2-7; 10 positions match TRBD1. Germline V lookup: CDR1 SGHTA, CDR2 FQGTGA. Trimming at V came to 0 bases and at J to 5 bases, leaving 4 bases not matched to a gene. This CDR3 spans 15 amino acids. In DNA, the CDR3 is TGTGCCAGCAGCTTAACGGGACAGGGGTCCCACGAGCAGTACTTC. Amino acid sequence: CASSLTGQGSHEQYF.